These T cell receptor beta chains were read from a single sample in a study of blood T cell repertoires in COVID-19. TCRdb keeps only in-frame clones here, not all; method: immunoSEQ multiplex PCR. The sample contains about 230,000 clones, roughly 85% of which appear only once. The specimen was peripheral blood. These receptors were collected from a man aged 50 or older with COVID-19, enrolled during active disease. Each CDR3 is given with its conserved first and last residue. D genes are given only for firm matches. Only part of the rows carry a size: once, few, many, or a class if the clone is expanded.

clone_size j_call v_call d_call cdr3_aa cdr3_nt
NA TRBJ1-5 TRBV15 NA CATRLDGNQPQHF TGTGCCACCAGACTAGACGGTAATCAGCCCCAGCATTTT
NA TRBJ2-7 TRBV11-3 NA CASSLTEGVEQYF TGTGCCAGCAGCTTAACGGAGGGAGTTGAGCAGTACTTC
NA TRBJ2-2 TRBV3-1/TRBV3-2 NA CASSQGTIRSGELFF TGTGCCAGCAGCCAAGGGACTATACGCTCCGGGGAGCTGTTTTTT
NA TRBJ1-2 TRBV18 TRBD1 CASSAGQGRDGYTF TGTGCCAGCTCAGCCGGACAGGGAAGGGATGGCTACACCTTC
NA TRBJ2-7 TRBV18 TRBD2 CASSFGLAGVGEQYF TGTGCCAGCTCTTTCGGACTAGCGGGGGTGGGCGAGCAGTACTTC
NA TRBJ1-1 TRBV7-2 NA CASSSGGLMNTEAFF TGTGCCAGCAGCTCCGGCGGGTTGATGAACACTGAAGCTTTCTTT
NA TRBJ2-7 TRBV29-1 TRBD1 CSVEGDRGSEQYF TGCAGCGTTGAAGGGGACAGGGGTAGCGAGCAGTACTTC
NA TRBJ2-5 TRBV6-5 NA CASSYSEVQETQYF TGTGCCAGCAGTTACTCGGAGGTTCAAGAGACCCAGTACTTC
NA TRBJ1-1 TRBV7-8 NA CASSLGRFNTEAFF TGTGCCAGCAGCTTAGGGAGGTTCAACACTGAAGCTTTCTTT
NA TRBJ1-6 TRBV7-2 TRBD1 CASFQGAYSPLHF TGTGCCAGCTTTCAGGGGGCTTATTCACCCCTCCACTTT
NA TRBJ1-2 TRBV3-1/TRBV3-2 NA CASSPEGSHRDGYTF TGTGCCAGCAGCCCCGAGGGCTCGCATCGAGATGGCTACACCTTC
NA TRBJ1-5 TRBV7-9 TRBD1 CASSRTGLNQPQHF TGTGCCAGCAGCCGGACAGGGCTCAATCAGCCCCAGCATTTT
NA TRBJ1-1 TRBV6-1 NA CASSDFYSRGGYTEAFF TGTGCCAGCAGTGATTTCTATTCGAGAGGCGGCTACACTGAAGCTTTCTTT
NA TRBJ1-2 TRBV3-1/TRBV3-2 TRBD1 CASSLTDRGDGYTF TGTGCCAGCAGCCTAACCGACAGGGGCGATGGCTACACCTTC
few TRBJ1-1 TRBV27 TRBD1 CASSTTGGRNTEAFF TGTGCCAGCAGTACAACAGGGGGAAGGAACACTGAAGCTTTCTTT
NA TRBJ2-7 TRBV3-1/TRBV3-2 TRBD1 CASSQRDRGWEQYF TGTGCCAGCAGCCAACGGGACAGGGGTTGGGAGCAGTACTTC
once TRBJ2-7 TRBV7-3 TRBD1 CASSSDRGNEQYF TGTGCCAGCAGCTCGGACAGGGGAAACGAGCAGTACTTC
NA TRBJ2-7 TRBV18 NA CASSPELSYEQYF TGTGCCAGCTCACCCGAGCTTTCCTACGAGCAGTACTTC
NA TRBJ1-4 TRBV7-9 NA CASSAGLSNEKLFF TGTGCCAGCAGCGCCGGTCTGTCTAATGAAAAACTGTTTTTT
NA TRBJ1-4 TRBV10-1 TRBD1 CASSRTGDGEKLFF TGCGCCAGCAGTCGGACAGGGGACGGTGAAAAACTGTTTTTT
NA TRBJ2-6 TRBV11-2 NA CASSRGGGPGANVLTF TGTGCCAGCAGCCGAGGGGGGGGACCCGGGGCCAACGTCCTGACTTTC
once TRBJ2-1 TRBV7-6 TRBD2 CASSLVLRGAKYNEQFF TGTGCCAGCAGCTTGGTCCTGCGGGGGGCTAAGTACAATGAGCAGTTCTTC
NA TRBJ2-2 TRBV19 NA CASSIDSVTGELFF TGTGCCAGTAGTATAGATTCGGTCACCGGGGAGCTGTTTTTT
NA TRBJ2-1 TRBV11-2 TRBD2 CASSPLGGRGGFEQFF TGTGCCAGCAGCCCCCTCGGGGGGCGGGGGGGTTTTGAGCAGTTCTTC
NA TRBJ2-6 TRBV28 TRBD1 CASRPPYPGTARFTGANVLTF TGTGCCAGCCGCCCCCCCTATCCGGGGACAGCAAGGTTTACTGGGGCCAACGTCCTGACTTTC
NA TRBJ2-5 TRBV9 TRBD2 CASSVGTSGGETQYF TGTGCCAGCAGCGTAGGGACTAGCGGGGGGGAGACCCAGTACTTC
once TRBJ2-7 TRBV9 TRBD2 CASSVGVGEGREQYF TGTGCCAGCAGCGTAGGTGTGGGGGAGGGGCGCGAGCAGTACTTC
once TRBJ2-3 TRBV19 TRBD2 CASSIGVTSLTDTQYF TGTGCCAGTAGTATAGGTGTGACTAGCCTCACAGATACGCAGTATTTT
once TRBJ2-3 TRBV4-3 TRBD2 CASSQDRGLAGDTQYF TGCGCCAGCAGCCAAGATCGGGGGCTAGCGGGGGATACGCAGTATTTT
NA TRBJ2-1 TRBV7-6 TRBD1 CASSTGQPPNEQFF TGTGCCAGCAGCACGGGACAGCCACCCAATGAGCAGTTCTTC
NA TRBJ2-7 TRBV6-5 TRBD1 CASSYSWDREAYEQYF TGTGCCAGCAGTTACTCGTGGGACAGGGAGGCCTACGAGCAGTACTTC
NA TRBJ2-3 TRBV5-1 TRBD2 CASSRSLPGTRVTDTQYF TGCGCCAGCAGCCGCTCCCTCCCCGGGACTAGGGTGACAGATACGCAGTATTTT
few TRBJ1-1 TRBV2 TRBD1 CASSEEEDRGMNTEAFF TGTGCCAGCAGTGAAGAGGAGGACAGGGGAATGAACACTGAAGCTTTCTTT
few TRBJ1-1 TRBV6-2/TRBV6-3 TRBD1 CASSSEGQGAWGRTEAFF TGTGCCAGCAGTTCCGAGGGACAGGGGGCGTGGGGTCGTACTGAAGCTTTCTTT
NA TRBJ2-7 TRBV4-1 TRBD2 CASSQDPSGTYEQYF TGCGCCAGCAGCCAAGACCCTAGCGGGACCTACGAGCAGTACTTC
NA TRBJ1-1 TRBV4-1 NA CASSQDVSRALEAFF TGCGCCAGCAGCCAAGATGTCTCCAGGGCCTTAGAGGCTTTCTTT
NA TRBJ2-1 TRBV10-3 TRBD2 CAISAGLAGSIGEQFF TGTGCCATCAGCGCGGGACTAGCGGGGTCTATAGGTGAGCAGTTCTTC
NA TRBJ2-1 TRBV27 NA CASSNSHNEQFF TGTGCCAGCAGTAACTCACACAATGAGCAGTTCTTC
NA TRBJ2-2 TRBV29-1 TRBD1 CSVEEASRGSTGELFF TGCAGCGTTGAAGAGGCTAGCAGGGGGTCCACCGGGGAGCTGTTTTTT
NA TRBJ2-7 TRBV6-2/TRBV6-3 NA CASSPLDITYEQYF TGTGCCAGCAGTCCCCTGGACATAACCTACGAGCAGTACTTC
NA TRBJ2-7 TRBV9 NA CASSVGGRDTYEQYF TGTGCCAGCAGCGTAGGGGGACGGGACACCTACGAGCAGTACTTC
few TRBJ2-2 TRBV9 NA CASSVGGADTGELFF TGTGCCAGCAGCGTAGGTGGGGCTGACACCGGGGAGCTGTTTTTT
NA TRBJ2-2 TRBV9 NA CASSPQGFANTGELFF TGTGCCAGCAGCCCACAGGGCTTCGCGAACACCGGGGAGCTGTTTTTT
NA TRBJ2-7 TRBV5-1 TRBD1 CASSSTGTGVYEQYF TGCGCCAGCAGCTCTACCGGGACAGGGGTGTACGAGCAGTACTTC
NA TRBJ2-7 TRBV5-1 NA CASSFDFYEQYF TGCGCCAGCAGCTTCGACTTTTACGAGCAGTACTTC
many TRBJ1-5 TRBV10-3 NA CAISAAPGNQPQHF TGTGCCATCAGTGCCGCTCCCGGGAATCAGCCCCAGCATTTT
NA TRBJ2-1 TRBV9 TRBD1 CPPSDRGGAYNEQFF TGTCCCCCCAGCGACAGGGGGGGGGCCTACAATGAGCAGTTCTTC
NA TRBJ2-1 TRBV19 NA CASSADYHNEQFF TGTGCCAGTAGTGCGGACTACCACAATGAGCAGTTCTTC
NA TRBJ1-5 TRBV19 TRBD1 CASRLGTGGNQPQHF TGTGCCAGTCGGTTGGGGACAGGGGGCAATCAGCCCCAGCATTTT
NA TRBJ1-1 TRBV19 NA CASSPDSTGRWAFF TGTGCCAGTAGTCCCGACTCCACCGGGAGGTGGGCTTTCTTT
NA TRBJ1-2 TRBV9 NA CASSVENKGYTF TGTGCCAGCAGCGTAGAGAACAAGGGCTACACCTTC
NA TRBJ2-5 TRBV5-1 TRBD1 CASSSTGGQETQYF TGCGCCAGCAGCTCAACAGGGGGCCAAGAGACCCAGTACTTC
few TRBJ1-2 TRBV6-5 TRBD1 CASSRQGTNYGYTF TGTGCCAGCAGTCGACAGGGGACTAACTATGGCTACACCTTC